The clone carrying this T cell receptor (beta chain) was seen ten or more times. Its antigen is currently unknown. Sequencing libraries for TCR beta were prepared with iRepertoire HTBI primers and Arm-PCR of CDR3 regions. TCRdb fed the multiplex PCR reads into MiXCR, producing one record per CDR3 protein. The sample has approximately 390,000 distinct CDR3 sequences; roughly 17% are singletons. The sample is drawn from a study of regulatory T cells in long-lasting Graves disease. Whole-study findings and limits: Not thyroid tissue but only peripheral blood was studied. Preferential use of TRBV28, TRBJ1-2 and TRBJ2-5 was seen in persistent disease.

The germline gives CDR1 DFQATT, CDR2 SNEGSKA (reference sequence). This CDR3 has 16 amino acids. J was trimmed by 2 bases and V by 2 bases; bases with no gene match: 3. Time point specified: newly diagnosed GD, antithyroid drugs for less than 3 months. Construction of the TCR library relied on RNA isolated from PBMCs. This sample also belongs to another study, concerning T cells in Graves' hyperthyroidism and ophthalmopathy. That paper adds: An initial round of RT-PCR targeting the TCR CDR3 relied on the HTBI primer set. Blood shared most expanded thyroid clonotypes above 0.001.

The origin of this receptor is a woman between 18 and 29 years old with Graves disease. This sample comprised peripheral blood mononuclear cells (PBMCs), obtained at new diagnosis, from a patient treated with antithyroid drugs. This rearrangement joins TRBV20-1 to TRBJ2-1, with 13 bases identical to TRBD2. The DNA for the CDR3 is TGCAGTGCTAGAACTAGCGGGGGGGCCCCCTACAATGAGCAGTTCTTC. Translated: CSARTSGGAPYNEQFF.